One sample yielded the 2 T cell receptor beta chains listed below, sequenced in a study of blood T cell repertoires in COVID-19. Some clones are missing from TCRdb's copy, which holds only in-frame ones; the method was immunoSEQ multiplex PCR. Of some 69,000 clones listed, about four fifths are singletons. The material sequenced was peripheral blood. Receptors originate from a woman between 70 and 85 years old with acute or convalescent COVID-19.

The V gene is TRBV5-1, the J gene TRBJ1-1, with TRBD1 matching over 8 bases. Germline V gene sequence: CDR1 SGHRS, CDR2 YFSETQ. V dropped 4 bases and J dropped 7; count of bases not matched to a gene: 6. The length of the CDR3 is 13 residues. The DNA for the CDR3 is TGCGCCAGCAGCGGACAGGGTGCGGGTGAAGCTTTCTTT. Encoded protein: CASSGQGAGEAFF.

This clone was counted a few times. Other nucleotide sequences in the sample specify the same CDR3. The V and J genes are TRBV5-1 and TRBJ2-1, with 11 bases that match TRBD2. Losses at the gene ends were 1 base for V and 3 bases for J; bases not matched to a gene: 0. Per germline, CDR1 SGHRS and CDR2 YFSETQ. This CDR3 has 15 residues. The CDR3 region is CASSLTSGSYNEQFF. The DNA of the CDR3 is TGCGCCAGCAGCTTGACTAGCGGGAGCTACAATGAGCAGTTCTTC.